This T cell receptor beta chain was recovered during a study of OX40 agonist ivuxolimab in advanced cancers. Study information: Given to patients was ivuxolimab, an agonistic anti-OX40 (CD134) antibody. Partial responses were observed in three patients, of whom one had hepatocellular carcinoma and two had cutaneous melanoma. The dose-escalation group included hepatocellular carcinoma, melanoma, renal cell carcinoma and head and neck cancer.

This table comes from immunoSEQ multiplex PCR, and its TCRdb copy is limited to in-frame clones, with some not included. The table shows some 120,000 clones, with just under 95% occurring only once. Blood sampling was done at baseline, cycle 4 day 1, and cycle 7 day 1. CDR3 length: 13 amino acids. Germline V lookup: CDR1 SGHRS, CDR2 YFSETQ. V gave up 2 bases and J gave up 4 bases, with 7 bases separating them. This sequence originates from an adult with an advanced solid tumor such as melanoma, head and neck, liver or kidney cancer. The chain has TRBV5-1 and TRBJ2-1, with D maybe TRBD1 (5 bases). The sequenced sample was CD4+ or CD8+ T cells sorted from blood, obtained in a trial of the OX40 agonist ivuxolimab. CDR3 protein: CASSLTGYNEQFF. As DNA, the CDR3 is TGCGCCAGCAGCTTAACAGGTTACAATGAGCAGTTCTTC.